These 9 T cell receptor beta chains originate from one sample sequenced in a study of blood T cell repertoires in COVID-19. Assay used: immunoSEQ multiplex PCR; TCRdb lists only in-frame clones, some missing. The table records about 97,000 clones, just under 85% of them present only once. Source material: peripheral blood. The source of these receptors is a man aged 35 to 55 with active or convalescent COVID-19.

V is TRBV24-1 and J is TRBJ2-1; 7 bases align to TRBD2. The CDR3 is 14 residues long. Germline CDR1 and CDR2: KGHDR and SFDVKD. The J segment lost 7 bases and the V segment lost 0 bases, leaving 2 bases of the junction unmatched. CDR3 region: CATSDLRGGNEQFF. In nucleotides, the CDR3 is TGTGCCACCAGTGATTTGAGGGGAGGGAATGAGCAGTTCTTC.

This clone has only a few counts. V is TRBV7-4 and J is TRBJ2-5, with TRBD2 matching over 15 bases. Per the germline V gene, CDR1 is SGHVT and CDR2 is SQSDAQ. The CDR3 spans 16 residues. V lost 5 bases and J lost 5; bases outside the gene matches: 6. The CDR3 sequence: CASSPGLAGGRETQYF. The CDR3 DNA reads as TGTGCCAGCAGCCCAGGACTAGCGGGGGGGAGGGAGACCCAGTACTTC.

CDR3 region: CASSDGNNSPLHF. DNA of the CDR3: TGTGCCAGCAGTGACGGCAATAATTCACCCCTCCACTTT. The rearrangement joins TRBV6-4 to TRBJ1-6; D unclear. V was clipped by 2 bases and J by 5 bases, with 4 bases between them. The germline V gene encodes CDR1 MRHNA and CDR2 SNTAGT. There are 13 residues in the CDR3.

The chain combines TRBV3-1 (or the pseudogene TRBV3-2) with TRBJ2-5; TRBD2 matches at 14 bases. Looked up from germline, CDR1 is LGHDT and CDR2 is YNNKEL (reference sequence). The trim removed 5 bases at V and 2 bases at J, leaving 10 bases unmatched. The CDR3 sequence is 18 residues long. DNA for the CDR3: TGTGCCAGCAGCTTAAGACTAGCGGGGGGGATTAATCAAGAGACCCAGTACTTC. It codes for CASSLRLAGGINQETQYF.

This sequence joins TRBV4-1 and TRBJ2-7; 7 positions match TRBD1. Germline assignment: CDR1 MGHRA and CDR2 YSYEKL. V was pared by 3 bases and J by 0 bases, with 8 bases of the junction left unmatched. CDR3 length: 16 amino acids. The CDR3 DNA reads as TGCGCCAGCAGCCACGACTCGGGACAGAGCTCCTACGAGCAGTACTTC. Its protein product is CASSHDSGQSSYEQYF.

The gene calls are TRBV29-1 and TRBJ1-1; D remains ambiguous. Germline CDR1 is SQVTM and CDR2 is ANQGSEA. Trimming removed 6 bases from V and 4 bases from J, with 12 bases in between. The length of the CDR3 is 12 residues. The CDR3 DNA reads TGCAGCGTGGCGGGCAGTCGCACTGAAGCTTTCTTT. Amino acid sequence: CSVAGSRTEAFF. Combining the CDR3 with reference TRBV29-1 and TRBJ1-1 gives the whole variable domain SAVISQKPSRDICQRGTSLTIQCQVDSQVTMMFWYRQQPGQSLTLIATANQGSEATYESGFVIDKFPISRPNLTFSTLTVSNMSPEDSSIYLCSVAGSRTEAFFGQGTRLTVV.

This clone was observed a single time. This chain connects TRBV4-2 to TRBJ1-3; D is unclear. The CDR3 is made up of 12 amino acids. Germline V gene lookup returns CDR1 LGHNA and CDR2 YNFKEQ. V was trimmed by 4 bases and J by 7 bases, leaving 8 bases between them. The CDR3 region has the DNA TGTGCCAGCAGCCGCGACTCCAACACCATATATTTT. It codes for CASSRDSNTIYF.

The V gene is TRBV7-9, the J gene TRBJ1-1; D gene uncertain. This CDR3 is 13 amino acids long. V was trimmed by 0 bases and J by 5 bases, leaving 7 bases between them. CDR1 and CDR2 from the germline V gene are SEHNR and FQNEAQ (reference sequence). The CDR3 protein is CASSLADGTEAFF. DNA for the CDR3: TGTGCCAGCAGCTTAGCCGACGGGACTGAAGCTTTCTTT.

The J gene is TRBJ2-5, the V gene TRBV7-9; TRBD2 agrees at 7 bases. J lost 5 bases, V lost 5 bases, and 5 bases had no gene match. The CDR3 totals 13 residues. CDR1 SEHNR and CDR2 FQNEAQ come from the germline V gene (reference sequence). The CDR3 is CASSPAGVETQYF. The CDR3 DNA is TGTGCCAGCAGCCCGGCGGGGGTGGAGACCCAGTACTTC.